The 22 T cell receptor beta chains given below trace back to one sample, sequenced in a study of CD8+CD57+ T cells in acquired aplastic anemia. TCR beta VDJ combinations and CDR3 sequences were profiled from genomic DNA. MiXCR, applied by TCRdb to the reads, yields one record per CDR3 protein. The data contain 180,000 or so distinct CDR3 sequences, 40% to 55% of them seen just once; the ten biggest clones take up 1.1%. Previously, flow cytometry had revealed CD8+CD57+ cell expansion in the patients chosen for sequencing. What was sequenced was sorted CD4+, CD8+, or CD8+CD57+ T cells (not recorded which) from PBMCs. The receptors stem from a human donor with aplastic anemia.

This clonotype was found many times. The V and J genes are TRBV29-1 and TRBJ2-7, with a tentative D call TRBD2 (6 bases). Germline CDR1 and CDR2: SQVTM and ANQGSEA. The CDR3 runs to 12 residues. V was trimmed by 7 bases and J by 3 bases, leaving 13 bases between them. The CDR3 reads CSAGPGSYEQYF. The CDR3 DNA sequence: TGCAGCGCAGGACCCGGGAGCTACGAGCAGTACTTC.

With regard to this clonotype: A much larger clone is a single base away; this may be a read error. The V call is TRBV6-6, the J call TRBJ2-2; no firm D call. The CDR3 is made up of 11 amino acids. Germline values: CDR1 MNHNY, CDR2 SVGAGI (reference sequence). CDR3 DNA: TGTGCCAGCGCTCACACCAGGGAGCTGTTTTTT. It encodes CASAHTRELFF.

V gene TRBV5-1 combines with J gene TRBJ1-6; 8 bases align to TRBD1. Unmatched junction bases numbered 14, after V lost 5 bases and J lost 10 bases. Per the germline V gene, CDR1 is SGHRS and CDR2 is YFSETQ. The CDR3 has 16 amino acids. The chain's CDR3 is CASSRAGQGGRSPLHF. Here the CDR3 DNA reads TGCGCCAGCAGTCGTGCCGGACAGGGCGGTCGGTCACCCCTCCACTTT.

This clonotype was found a few times. The chain has TRBV12-3 or TRBV12-4 and TRBJ1-5; TRBD1 matches 10 bases. The CDR3 is 14 amino acids. Unmatched junction bases numbered 6, after V lost 6 bases and J lost 7 bases. In DNA form, the CDR3 reads TGTGCCAGCAGAAGGGACAGGGGAGAGCAGCCCCAGCATTTT. It specifies CASRRDRGEQPQHF.

This clonotype came up a few times. V and J are TRBV15 and TRBJ2-7; D not resolved. Per germline, CDR1 LNHNV and CDR2 YYDKDF (reference sequence). Trimming took 0 bases from V and 0 from J, leaving 9 bases between them. The CDR3 spans 15 residues. The CDR3 region is CATSRDLTVSYEQYF. For the CDR3, the DNA is TGTGCCACCAGCAGAGATCTGACTGTCTCCTACGAGCAGTACTTC.

There are many counts of this clonotype. The V and J genes are TRBV25-1 and TRBJ1-6; D remains ambiguous. The CDR3 spans 14 residues. Trimming took 5 bases from V and 8 from J, leaving 13 bases between them. Germline CDR1 MGHDK, CDR2 SYGVNS. Written as DNA, the CDR3 is TGTGCCAGCAGTAGTGTATGGTCTGATTCACCCCTCCACTTT. This translates into CASSSVWSDSPLHF.

The chain carries TRBV7-8 and TRBJ2-1; 10 bases fit TRBD1. V was clipped by 4 bases and J by 10 bases; unmatched bases: 7. Germline V gene sequence: CDR1 SGHVS, CDR2 FQNEAQ. The CDR3 consists of 14 residues. CDR3 nucleotides: TGTGCCAGCAGCTCAGACAGGGGGCGCGACGAGCAGTTCTTC. Encoded protein: CASSSDRGRDEQFF.

The rearrangement links TRBV2 to TRBJ2-5; TRBD2 might be the D (6 bases). The CDR3 is 16 residues long. The germline V gene encodes CDR1 SNHLY and CDR2 FYNNEI. V was shortened by 7 bases and J by 3 bases, with 21 bases between the two germline ends. Here the CDR3 reads CASNVLALGPEETQYF. CDR3 nucleotide sequence: TGTGCCAGCAATGTCCTAGCGCTAGGGCCGGAAGAGACCCAGTACTTC.

V and J are TRBV11-1 and TRBJ2-1; D is unresolved. The CDR3 runs to 13 residues. V was trimmed by 5 bases and J by 6 bases, leaving 11 bases between them. The germline gives CDR1 SGHAT, CDR2 FQDESV (reference sequence). The CDR3 spells CASSRLTANEQFF. CDR3 sequence (DNA): TGTGCCAGCAGCCGACTCACCGCCAATGAGCAGTTCTTC.

This sequence joins TRBV20-1 and TRBJ2-7; the match to TRBD1 covers 9 bases. This CDR3 has 13 amino acids. Germline CDR1 reads DFQATT; CDR2 reads SNEGSKA (reference sequence). The V segment lost 4 bases and the J segment 5 bases; nucleotides outside the gene matches: 6. Here the CDR3 DNA reads TGCAGTGCTACCGGGACAGGGAGAAACGAGCAGTACTTC. Its protein product is CSATGTGRNEQYF.

This clonotype was picked up many times. The genes are TRBV24-1 and TRBJ1-2; 9 bases are a match to TRBD1. The CDR3 is 14 residues long. The V segment lost 4 bases and the J segment 4 bases; nucleotides outside the gene matches: 3. In germline, CDR1 is KGHDR, CDR2 SFDVKD. CDR3 protein: CATSDGQGSYGYTF. CDR3 nucleotide sequence: TGTGCCACCAGTGACGGACAGGGGAGCTATGGCTACACCTTC.

This clonotype was counted ten times or more. The CDR3 protein is CASSVGGSGSAEQYF. The CDR3 DNA follows: TGTGCCAGCAGCGTAGGGGGATCAGGGAGTGCCGAGCAGTACTTC. This chain joins TRBV14 and TRBJ2-7, with a weak D call TRBD1 (6 bases). Germline V gene lookup returns CDR1 SGHDN and CDR2 FVKESK. The CDR3 totals 15 residues. Trimming removed 5 bases at V and 6 bases at J, with 20 bases between.

The genes are TRBV5-4 and TRBJ2-6; D unclear. The CDR3 sequence is 13 residues long. Per germline, CDR1 SGHNT and CDR2 YYREEE (reference sequence). V gave up 1 base and J gave up 4 bases, with 3 bases separating them. CDR3 sequence (DNA): TGTGCCAGCAGCTTGCCCGGGGCCAACGTCCTGACTTTC. Amino acid sequence: CASSLPGANVLTF.

The rearrangement uses TRBV4-2 and TRBJ2-3; D uncertain. Per the germline V gene, CDR1 is LGHNA and CDR2 is YNFKEQ. V was clipped by 4 bases and J by 1 base, with 15 bases between them. The CDR3 sequence is 16 residues long. The CDR3 nucleotides are TGTGCCAGCAGCCCCCAGGACGGCGGACGCACAGATACGCAGTATTTT. Protein product: CASSPQDGGRTDTQYF.

This rearrangement joins TRBV29-1 to TRBJ2-7, with TRBD1 matching 9 bases. This CDR3 has 13 amino acids. The germline gives CDR1 SQVTM, CDR2 ANQGSEA. Unmatched junction bases numbered 6, after V lost 7 bases and J lost 2 bases. CDR3 bases: TGCAGCGCTGAGGGACAGGGAACCTACGAGCAGTACTTC. Translation gives CSAEGQGTYEQYF.

The chain uses TRBV29-1 and TRBJ2-2; D gene unclear. V was clipped by 4 bases and J by 4 bases, with 10 bases between them. The CDR3 covers 13 residues. Germline values: CDR1 SQVTM, CDR2 ANQGSEA. CDR3 DNA sequence: TGCAGCGTTGTCGCTGGAACCACCGGGGAGCTGTTTTTT. It encodes CSVVAGTTGELFF.

This clonotype is medium-sized in the sample. The rearrangement joins TRBV7-9 to TRBJ1-2; D is ambiguous. Germline V gene sequence: CDR1 SEHNR, CDR2 FQNEAQ (reference sequence). CDR3 length equals 12 residues. V lost 5 bases to trimming and J lost 8 bases, with 12 bases between them. CDR3 region: CASSPPLGGYTF. Here the CDR3 DNA reads TGTGCCAGCAGCCCACCGCTCGGCGGCTACACCTTC. Full variable domain (rest looked up from reference TRBV7-9 and TRBJ1-2): DTGVSQNPRHKITKRGQNVTFRCDPISEHNRLYWYRQTLGQGPEFLTYFQNEAQLEKSRLLSDRFSAERPKGSFSTLEIQRTEQGDSAMYLCASSPPLGGYTFGSGTRLTVV.

There are many counts of this clonotype. The CDR3 protein is CASSQDETQYF. Written as DNA, the CDR3 is TGTGCCAGCAGCCAAGACGAGACCCAGTACTTC. The chain links TRBV3-1 to TRBJ2-5; D is ambiguous. The CDR3 runs to 11 residues. Germline CDR1 LGHDT, CDR2 YNNKEL (reference sequence). V lost 0 bases and J 5 bases, leaving 1 base between the germline ends.

The chain has TRBV19 and TRBJ1-3; D gene uncertain. The CDR3 has 16 amino acids. Germline V gene data show CDR1 as LNHDA and CDR2 as SQIVND (reference sequence). V shed 0 bases and J shed 1 base, with 10 bases lying between them. The CDR3 DNA follows: TGTGCCAGTAGTATAGATGGCAGTTCATCTGGAAACACCATATATTTT. Amino acid sequence: CASSIDGSSSGNTIYF.

V and J are TRBV7-8 and TRBJ2-3; D gene uncertain. Germline V gene sequence: CDR1 SGHVS, CDR2 FQNEAQ. Deletions cut 5 bases from V and 7 bases from J, with 10 bases between. The CDR3 is 12 residues long. The CDR3 region has the DNA TGTGCCAGCAGCCGCGCTACCAATACGCAGTATTTT. It codes for CASSRATNTQYF.

This clonotype occurred many times. This chain uses TRBV19 with TRBJ1-5, with D tentatively TRBD1 (6 bases). The CDR3 runs to 14 residues. Germline loops: CDR1 LNHDA, CDR2 SQIVND (reference sequence). V was shortened by 4 bases and J by 4 bases, with 11 bases between the two germline ends. CDR3 nucleotide sequence: TGTGCCAGTAGTAAGGGACACGGGAATCAGCCCCAGCATTTT. This gives the protein CASSKGHGNQPQHF.

At least ten counts were recorded for this clonotype. V gene TRBV7-3 combines with J gene TRBJ2-1; 10 nucleotides match TRBD2. V dropped 4 bases and J dropped 8; count of bases not matched to a gene: 8. CDR1 and CDR2 from the germline V gene are SGHTA and FQGTGA. The CDR3 is made up of 15 amino acids. The CDR3 nucleotides are TGTGCCAGCAGCTCATCGGGACTAGCGTCCCATGAGCAGTTCTTC. Its protein is CASSSSGLASHEQFF.